A selection of T cell receptor beta chains follows, all from one sample in a study of blood T cell repertoires in COVID-19. Here immunoSEQ multiplex PCR was the method, and the copy in TCRdb shows in-frame clones only, minus some. The sample holds 190,000 or so clones, about nine tenths seen once. Sequences were obtained from peripheral blood. These receptors were taken from a woman in her sixties or seventies with acute or convalescent COVID-19. CDR3s include the opening cysteine and the closing phenylalanine or tryptophan. A D gene is named only where the DNA matches it firmly. Clone size is given for some rows only: seen once, a few or many times, or a class if the clone is expanded.

DNA: TGTGCCAGCAGTCAGGGAGGGCAGCAGTTCTTC
CDR3: CASSQGGQQFF
D: TRBD2
V: TRBV6-2/TRBV6-3
size: -
J: TRBJ2-1

DNA: TGTGCCAGTAGTGCCAGACAGGCACCTAGCACAGATACGCAGTATTTT
CDR3: CASSARQAPSTDTQYF
D: -
V: TRBV19
size: -
J: TRBJ2-3

DNA: TGTGCCAGCAGCTTCGGAACAGGGAGAGGAGGCCAGCCCCAGCATTTT
CDR3: CASSFGTGRGGQPQHF
D: -
V: TRBV5-6
size: few
J: TRBJ1-5

DNA: TGCAGTGCTAGTGGCAGGGGGCCCCCTAATGAAAAACTGTTTTTT
CDR3: CSASGRGPPNEKLFF
D: TRBD1
V: TRBV20-1
size: -
J: TRBJ1-4

DNA: TGCAGTGCTAGTCCACTAGTCACTCACGAGCAGTACTTC
CDR3: CSASPLVTHEQYF
D: -
V: TRBV20-1
size: -
J: TRBJ2-7

DNA: TGTGCCAGCAGCCCATTCCTGGACAGGGCTCCTAACTATGGCTACACCTTC
CDR3: CASSPFLDRAPNYGYTF
D: TRBD1
V: TRBV7-2
size: -
J: TRBJ1-2

DNA: TGTGCCAGCAGGTCGACAGGGTTGAACACTGAAGCTTTCTTT
CDR3: CASRSTGLNTEAFF
D: TRBD1
V: TRBV28
size: -
J: TRBJ1-1

DNA: TGTGCCACCAGCAGAGGAGCGAGGCTAGCGGGGATCTACAATGAGCAGTTCTTC
CDR3: CATSRGARLAGIYNEQFF
D: TRBD2
V: TRBV15
size: once
J: TRBJ2-1

DNA: TGTGCCAGTAGTACTAGCGGGGGGGCCTACGAGCAGTACTTC
CDR3: CASSTSGGAYEQYF
D: TRBD2
V: TRBV19
size: few
J: TRBJ2-7

DNA: TGTGCCAGCAGCCTGGGACAGGGAATCGGGGAGCTGTTTTTT
CDR3: CASSLGQGIGELFF
D: TRBD1
V: TRBV3-1/TRBV3-2
size: -
J: TRBJ2-2

DNA: TGTGCCAGCAGCGTAGACATCTATGGCTACACCTTC
CDR3: CASSVDIYGYTF
D: -
V: TRBV9
size: -
J: TRBJ1-2

DNA: TGTGCCAGCAGTTACACAAGACTAGCGGGAGGGGGGGAGCAGTACTTC
CDR3: CASSYTRLAGGGEQYF
D: TRBD2
V: TRBV6-5
size: -
J: TRBJ2-7

DNA: TGTGCCAGCAGCATCCAGCTAGACAGGGGGGAAAAACTGTTTTTT
CDR3: CASSIQLDRGEKLFF
D: TRBD1
V: TRBV7-8
size: -
J: TRBJ1-4

DNA: TGTGCCAGCAGTGTCCTCAATGAGCAGTTCTTC
CDR3: CASSVLNEQFF
D: -
V: TRBV25-1
size: -
J: TRBJ2-1

DNA: TGTGCCAGCTCACCCCAAGGAGGCGAGAGCTCCTACAATGAGCAGTTCTTC
CDR3: CASSPQGGESSYNEQFF
D: -
V: TRBV18
size: -
J: TRBJ2-1

DNA: TGTGCCAGCAGCGTAGGACAGCTTTTTGGAAACTCGCAGTTCTTC
CDR3: CASSVGQLFGNSQFF
D: -
V: TRBV7-2
size: once
J: TRBJ2-1

DNA: TGTGCCAGCAGTGGGACAAATAAAGAGACCCAGTACTTC
CDR3: CASSGTNKETQYF
D: -
V: TRBV2
size: -
J: TRBJ2-5

DNA: TGTGCCAGCAGCCCCCGAGGACAGTTTAATGAAAAACTGTTTTTT
CDR3: CASSPRGQFNEKLFF
D: -
V: TRBV11-3
size: -
J: TRBJ1-4

DNA: TGTGCCAGCAGCTTAAACCGGGGGTGGAACACTGAAGCTTTCTTT
CDR3: CASSLNRGWNTEAFF
D: -
V: TRBV7-9
size: -
J: TRBJ1-1

DNA: TGTGCCAGCAGTGAATTTTTCGGGAGGGGAATCTACGAGCAGTACTTC
CDR3: CASSEFFGRGIYEQYF
D: TRBD2
V: TRBV6-1
size: -
J: TRBJ2-7

DNA: TGCGCCAGCACCCCCTGGACGGGGAGCAATCAGCCCCAGCATTTT
CDR3: CASTPWTGSNQPQHF
D: -
V: TRBV4-1
size: few
J: TRBJ1-5

DNA: TGTGCCAGCAGCTTACTGGGGCTAGTCTCTGGAAACACCATATATTTT
CDR3: CASSLLGLVSGNTIYF
D: -
V: TRBV7-2
size: -
J: TRBJ1-3

DNA: TGTGCCAGCAGCCCAGGGGGAGGACAGCCCCAGCATTTT
CDR3: CASSPGGGQPQHF
D: TRBD1
V: TRBV14
size: once
J: TRBJ1-5

DNA: TGTGCCAGTAAGAGACAGGGGGCAAATAATGAAAAACTGTTTTTT
CDR3: CASKRQGANNEKLFF
D: TRBD1
V: TRBV5-8
size: -
J: TRBJ1-4

DNA: TGTGCTAGTGGTTTCGGGGGACGGGAGCAGTTCTTC
CDR3: CASGFGGREQFF
D: -
V: TRBV12-5
size: -
J: TRBJ2-1

DNA: TGTGCCAGCAGTGCCCCACCCGGGGTCTACGAGCAGTACTTC
CDR3: CASSAPPGVYEQYF
D: -
V: TRBV2
size: -
J: TRBJ2-7

DNA: TGTGCCAGCAGCCTATCAACGGGAACTTTAGATACGCAGTATTTT
CDR3: CASSLSTGTLDTQYF
D: -
V: TRBV27
size: -
J: TRBJ2-3

DNA: TGCGCCAGCAGCCAACTCCCGGGGGGGCCCCAGCATTTT
CDR3: CASSQLPGGPQHF
D: -
V: TRBV4-1
size: -
J: TRBJ1-5

DNA: TGTGCCAGCAGCAAAAGGGGGCAGCCCCAGCATTTT
CDR3: CASSKRGQPQHF
D: -
V: TRBV21-1
size: -
J: TRBJ1-5

DNA: TGTGCCAGCAGCTTGGCGGGAGCCTACGAGCAGTACTTC
CDR3: CASSLAGAYEQYF
D: TRBD2
V: TRBV11-2
size: -
J: TRBJ2-7

DNA: TGTGCCAGCTCACCATCAAGGGACAGGGTATCCATTCAGTACTTC
CDR3: CASSPSRDRVSIQYF
D: TRBD1
V: TRBV18
size: -
J: TRBJ2-4

DNA: TGTGCCAGCTCACCCCCCGGGACTAGCACCACCGGGGAGCTGTTTTTT
CDR3: CASSPPGTSTTGELFF
D: TRBD2
V: TRBV18
size: -
J: TRBJ2-2

DNA: TGTGCCAGCAGAGCGACAGGGGGCGCGAGAGGCTACACCTTC
CDR3: CASRATGGARGYTF
D: TRBD1
V: TRBV5-5
size: -
J: TRBJ1-2

DNA: TGTGCCAGCAGTGAGCAGGCGTACGAGCAGTACTTC
CDR3: CASSEQAYEQYF
D: -
V: TRBV6-1
size: -
J: TRBJ2-7

DNA: TGTGCCAGCAGCGCCTCTAGCGGGGGGTACCAAGAGACCCAGTACTTC
CDR3: CASSASSGGYQETQYF
D: TRBD2
V: TRBV7-2
size: -
J: TRBJ2-5

DNA: TGTGCCAGCACCCCTACCCAGGGGGCAGGAGATACGCAGTATTTT
CDR3: CASTPTQGAGDTQYF
D: TRBD1
V: TRBV28
size: -
J: TRBJ2-3

DNA: TGTGCCAGCAAGAGGTTCCTGAGCTCTGGGGCCAACGTCCTGACTTTC
CDR3: CASKRFLSSGANVLTF
D: -
V: TRBV2
size: -
J: TRBJ2-6

DNA: TGCGCCAGCAGCCACACTGGTGGGAACAGGGTTGCGGGGGCCAACGTCCTGACTTTC
CDR3: CASSHTGGNRVAGANVLTF
D: -
V: TRBV4-1
size: -
J: TRBJ2-6

DNA: TGTGCCAGCAGTTATGGACAATTAGGAAACACCATATATTTT
CDR3: CASSYGQLGNTIYF
D: -
V: TRBV7-8
size: -
J: TRBJ1-3

DNA: TGTGCCAGCAGCTTAGCCCGACTTAGTGAGCAGTTCTTC
CDR3: CASSLARLSEQFF
D: -
V: TRBV7-2
size: -
J: TRBJ2-1

DNA: TGTGCCAGCAGCTTGGACGGGATATCGGATACGCAGTATTTT
CDR3: CASSLDGISDTQYF
D: -
V: TRBV11-3
size: -
J: TRBJ2-3